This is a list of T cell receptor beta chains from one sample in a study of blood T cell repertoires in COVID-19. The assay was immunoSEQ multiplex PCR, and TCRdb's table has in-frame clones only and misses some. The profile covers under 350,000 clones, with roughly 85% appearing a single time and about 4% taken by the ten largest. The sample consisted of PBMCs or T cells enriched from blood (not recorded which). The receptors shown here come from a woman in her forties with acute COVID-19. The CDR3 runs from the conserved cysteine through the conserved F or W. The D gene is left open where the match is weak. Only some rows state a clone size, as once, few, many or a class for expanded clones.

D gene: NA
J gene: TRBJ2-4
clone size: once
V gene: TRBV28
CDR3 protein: CASSLPGVVNIQYF
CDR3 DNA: TGTGCCAGCAGTTTACCGGGAGTCGTTAACATTCAGTACTTC

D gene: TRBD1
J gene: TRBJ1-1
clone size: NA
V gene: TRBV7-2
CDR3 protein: CASSLAPDRGRRDTEAFF
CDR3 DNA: TGTGCCAGCAGCTTAGCACCGGACAGGGGGCGAAGGGACACTGAAGCTTTCTTT

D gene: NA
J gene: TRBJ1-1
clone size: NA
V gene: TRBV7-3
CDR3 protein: CASSLTFKRVLSGEGEAFF
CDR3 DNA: TGTGCCAGCAGCTTAACATTTAAGAGGGTCCTCTCAGGGGAGGGTGAAGCTTTCTTT

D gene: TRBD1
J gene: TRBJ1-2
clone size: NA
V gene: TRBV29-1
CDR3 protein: CSALRQGDDYTF
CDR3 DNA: TGCAGCGCCCTTCGACAGGGGGATGACTACACCTTC

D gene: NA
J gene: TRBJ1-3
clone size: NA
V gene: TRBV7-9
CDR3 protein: CASTWLGGPSGNTIYF
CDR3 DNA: TGTGCCAGCACCTGGTTGGGAGGACCCTCTGGAAACACCATATATTTT

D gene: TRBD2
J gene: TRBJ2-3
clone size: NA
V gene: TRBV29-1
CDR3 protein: CSVGGLAGITDTQYF
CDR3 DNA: TGCAGCGTTGGTGGACTAGCGGGAATCACAGATACGCAGTATTTT

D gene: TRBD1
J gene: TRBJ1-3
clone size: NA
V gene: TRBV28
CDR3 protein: CASSGAGMDRARGNTIYF
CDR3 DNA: TGTGCCAGCAGTGGAGCGGGAATGGACAGGGCGAGAGGAAACACCATATATTTT

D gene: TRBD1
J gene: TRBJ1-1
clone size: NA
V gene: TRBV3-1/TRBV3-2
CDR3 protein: CASTEHTGENTEAFF
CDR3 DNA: TGTGCCAGCACCGAACATACAGGGGAGAACACTGAAGCTTTCTTT

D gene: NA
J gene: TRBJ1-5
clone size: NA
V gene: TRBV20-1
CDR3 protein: CSASTGNQPQHF
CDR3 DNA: TGCAGTGCAAGTACAGGGAATCAGCCCCAGCATTTT

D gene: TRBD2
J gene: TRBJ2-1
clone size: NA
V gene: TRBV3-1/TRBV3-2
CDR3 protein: CASSSGTSYNEQFF
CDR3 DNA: TGTGCCAGCAGCTCCGGGACTAGTTACAATGAGCAGTTCTTC

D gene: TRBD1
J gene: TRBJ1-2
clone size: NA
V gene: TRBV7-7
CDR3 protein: CASSLRESGQGNDGYTF
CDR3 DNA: TGTGCCAGCAGCTTAAGGGAATCGGGACAGGGGAACGATGGCTACACCTTC

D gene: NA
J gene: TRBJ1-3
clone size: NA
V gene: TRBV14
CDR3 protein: CASSPLQGLSGNTIYF
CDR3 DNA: TGTGCCAGCAGCCCGCTACAGGGCCTTTCTGGAAACACCATATATTTT

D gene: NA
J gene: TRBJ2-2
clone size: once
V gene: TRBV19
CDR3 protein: CASSPLGRNTGELFF
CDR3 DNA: TGTGCCAGTAGTCCGCTAGGAAGGAACACCGGGGAGCTGTTTTTT

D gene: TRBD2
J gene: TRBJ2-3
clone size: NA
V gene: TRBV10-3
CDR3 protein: CAIRTSGGRIDTQYF
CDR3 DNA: TGTGCCATCCGGACTAGCGGTGGGAGGATAGATACGCAGTATTTT

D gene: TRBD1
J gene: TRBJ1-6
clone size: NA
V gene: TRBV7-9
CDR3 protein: CASSTPTGAPNSPLHF
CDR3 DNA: TGTGCCAGCAGCACCCCGACAGGGGCTCCGAATTCACCCCTCCACTTT

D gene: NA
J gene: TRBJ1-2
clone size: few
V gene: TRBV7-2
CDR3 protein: CASSLLFQGQGYTF
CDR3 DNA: TGTGCCAGCAGCTTATTGTTTCAGGGGCAGGGCTACACCTTC

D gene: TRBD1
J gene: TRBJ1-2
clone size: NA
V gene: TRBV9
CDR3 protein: CASSPGTDPNYGYTF
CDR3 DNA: TGTGCCAGCAGTCCTGGGACAGATCCTAACTATGGCTACACCTTC

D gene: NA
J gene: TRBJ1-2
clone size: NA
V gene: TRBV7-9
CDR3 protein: CASSLDEGDVYGYTF
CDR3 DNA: TGTGCCAGCAGCTTAGACGAGGGAGACGTCTATGGCTACACCTTC

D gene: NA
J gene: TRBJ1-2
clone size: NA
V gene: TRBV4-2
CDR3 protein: CASSQQTVNREVYGYTF
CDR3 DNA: TGTGCCAGCAGCCAACAAACCGTGAACAGGGAAGTTTATGGCTACACCTTC

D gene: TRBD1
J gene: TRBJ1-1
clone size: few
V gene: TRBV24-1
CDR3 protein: CATSDSGDSRNTEAFF
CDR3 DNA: TGTGCCACCAGTGATTCGGGGGACAGCAGGAACACTGAAGCTTTCTTT

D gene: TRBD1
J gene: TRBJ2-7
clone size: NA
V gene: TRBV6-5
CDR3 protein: CASSYRDRGTYEQYF
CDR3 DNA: TGTGCCAGCAGTTACCGGGACAGAGGAACCTACGAGCAGTACTTC

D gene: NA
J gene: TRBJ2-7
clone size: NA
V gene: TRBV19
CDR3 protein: CASSINTADLREQYF
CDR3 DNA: TGTGCCAGTAGTATAAACACAGCAGATTTACGGGAGCAGTACTTC

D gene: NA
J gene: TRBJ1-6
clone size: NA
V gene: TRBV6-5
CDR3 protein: CASKTGSLGHSPLHF
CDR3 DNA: TGTGCCAGCAAAACCGGGTCGCTTGGCCATTCACCCCTCCACTTT

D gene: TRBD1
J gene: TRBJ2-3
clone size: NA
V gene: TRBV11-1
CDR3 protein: CASSIRQGSTDTQYF
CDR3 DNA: TGTGCCAGCAGCATCCGACAGGGAAGCACAGATACGCAGTATTTT

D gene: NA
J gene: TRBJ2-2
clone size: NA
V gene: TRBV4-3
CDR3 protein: CASSQDYRGAGYTGELFF
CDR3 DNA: TGCGCCAGCAGCCAAGATTACCGGGGCGCGGGGTACACCGGGGAGCTGTTTTTT

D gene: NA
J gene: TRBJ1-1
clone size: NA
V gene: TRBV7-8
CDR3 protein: CASSLKLMMNTEAFF
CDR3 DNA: TGTGCCAGCAGCTTAAAGCTGATGATGAACACTGAAGCTTTCTTT

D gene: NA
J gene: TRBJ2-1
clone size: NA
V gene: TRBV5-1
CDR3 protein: CASSLEAFDEQFF
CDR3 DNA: TGCGCCAGCAGCTTGGAAGCTTTTGATGAGCAGTTCTTC

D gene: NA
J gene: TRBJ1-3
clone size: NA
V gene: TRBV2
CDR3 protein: CASSPEENTIYF
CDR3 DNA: TGTGCCAGCAGTCCAGAAGAAAACACCATATATTTT

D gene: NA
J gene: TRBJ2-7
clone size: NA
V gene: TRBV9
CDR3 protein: CASSVKPTYEQYF
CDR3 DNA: TGTGCCAGCAGCGTAAAACCCACTTACGAGCAGTACTTC